What follows describes a single T cell receptor beta chain. Per the original methods: Estimates of nucleated cell counts were drawn from the amplification of reference gene primers. Produced via immunoSEQ multiplex PCR; TCRdb's table is partial and in-frame only. V and J calls plus clone size are reproduced from that table; the DNA served to infer D and trimming. The sample gives approximately 35,000 clones, more than 75% of which show up once; approximately 29% is in the top ten. This sample was included in a study of blood T cell repertoires in COVID-19. Looking at the study overall: Whether acute or convalescent, the COVID-19 samples came from the United States, Italy and Spain. PBMCs, B-cell-depleted T cells, or T cells were the source of the cDNA or gDNA that made up the material.

The CDR3 is made up of 14 amino acids. Germline CDR1 is ENHRY and CDR2 is SYGVKD. V lost 7 bases to trimming and J lost 5 bases, with 17 bases between them. The clonotype originates from a man of 80 years or more with acute or convalescent COVID-19. The sequencing input was peripheral blood. The V gene is TRBV10-3, the J gene TRBJ1-1, with a weak D call TRBD1 (5 bases). CDR3 coding DNA: TGTGCCATCACCCCGGGAGCCGCAGGGACTGAAGCTTTCTTT. It encodes CAITPGAAGTEAFF.